Reported below is one T cell receptor (beta chain). This sample's TCRbeta library carried unique molecular identifier barcodes. In TCRdb, the PCR reads were re-called with MiXCR into one record per CDR3 protein. This table has 500,000 or so distinct CDR3 sequences, approximately 32% appearing once. These data belong to a study of T-cell reconstitution after alpha-beta-depleted transplantation in children. The TCR comes from a human donor who donated a stem cell graft to a child with aplastic anemia. The sample consisted of PBMCs from the stem cell graft donor, taken from the stem cell graft.

DNA of the CDR3: TGTGCCAGCAGCGCCAACAGGGTGGTCGGTGAAGCTTTCTTT. Translation gives CASSANRVVGEAFF. The J gene is TRBJ1-1, the V gene TRBV9; D may be TRBD1 (6 bases). CDR3 length equals 14 residues. Trimming pared 3 bases from V and 7 bases from J, leaving 16 bases between. Germline values: CDR1 SGDLS, CDR2 YYNGEE. The full variable domain, rest sourced from reference TRBV9 and TRBJ1-1, is DSGVTQTPKHLITATGQRVTLRCSPRSGDLSVYWYQQSLDQGLQFLIQYYNGEERAKGNILERFSAQQFPDLHSELNLSSLELGDSALYFCASSANRVVGEAFFGQGTRLTVV.